The rows below give T cell receptor beta chains drawn from one sample of a study of cytomegalovirus exposure and HLA in healthy donors. Profiled with immunoSEQ multiplex PCR; TCRdb holds only in-frame clones, not every one. Of 130,000 or so clones in the sample, around 85% were seen once. Specimen: PBMCs. The receptors here all came from a woman aged 25 to 45 in good health and CMV-seronegative. Each CDR3 is given with its conserved first and last residue.

v_gene: TRBV4-1; j_gene: TRBJ2-5; CDR3aa: CASSQEWGGETQYF
v_gene: TRBV23-1; j_gene: TRBJ2-7; CDR3aa: CASPRQGAYEQYF
v_gene: TRBV19; j_gene: TRBJ2-3; CDR3aa: CASWGADTQYF
v_gene: TRBV9; j_gene: TRBJ2-1; CDR3aa: CASSVVGAASYNEQFF
v_gene: TRBV4-1; j_gene: TRBJ2-3; CDR3aa: CASSQVGGLAGVTDTQYF
v_gene: TRBV18; j_gene: TRBJ2-2; CDR3aa: CASSPWGQGALTGELFF
v_gene: TRBV27; j_gene: TRBJ2-1; CDR3aa: CASSFSGGRYNEQFF
v_gene: TRBV6-6; j_gene: TRBJ1-4; CDR3aa: CASSPGTGGEKLFF
v_gene: TRBV5-1; j_gene: TRBJ1-2; CDR3aa: CASSLVAGFGYTF
v_gene: TRBV19; j_gene: TRBJ1-5; CDR3aa: CASSMGRLNQPQHF
v_gene: TRBV11-3; j_gene: TRBJ1-2; CDR3aa: CASSSSQGLYGYTF
v_gene: TRBV11-3; j_gene: TRBJ1-1; CDR3aa: CASSPPGQGAGAFF
v_gene: TRBV19; j_gene: TRBJ2-7; CDR3aa: CASSPMTGGSEQYF
v_gene: TRBV5-4; j_gene: TRBJ2-5; CDR3aa: CASRPNLQETQYF
v_gene: TRBV19; j_gene: TRBJ1-2; CDR3aa: CASSRTGGGYGYTF
v_gene: TRBV11-3; j_gene: TRBJ2-7; CDR3aa: CASSNRVYEQYF
v_gene: TRBV27; j_gene: TRBJ1-2; CDR3aa: CASSYRTGNGYTF
v_gene: TRBV11-3; j_gene: TRBJ2-7; CDR3aa: CASSFGRGRTYEQYF
v_gene: TRBV7-2; j_gene: TRBJ2-7; CDR3aa: CASSPRLAGIEQYF
v_gene: TRBV6-5; j_gene: TRBJ1-2; CDR3aa: CASRGGRAGGYGYTF